Below, one TCR beta chain is given with its context. The antigen is not known. Collection of lesional scalp punch biopsies and peripheral blood was performed in alopecia areata patients. The J segment lost 0 bases and the V segment lost 4 bases, leaving 5 bases of the junction unmatched. The CDR3 consists of 15 residues. CDR1 and CDR2 from the germline V gene are SGHTA and FQGNSA. This record comes from a study of CD8+ T cells in alopecia areata. The study, taken as a whole, reports: Higher clonality was seen in lesional scalp than in normal scalp, especially in alopecia totalis/universalis.

Following extraction, RNA underwent reverse transcription to cDNA, which served as the sequencing template. Sequenced by immunoSEQ multiplex PCR; TCRdb stores in-frame clones only, minus some. Counted here are around 250,000 clones, under 70% occurring once; the ten biggest clones make up 0.95% to 1.5%. The TCR was taken from a human donor with alopecia areata. The chain joins TRBV7-2 to TRBJ1-1, with 7 nucleotides matching TRBD1. This specimen was CD4+ T cells sorted from blood, taken at week 0. Here the CDR3 DNA reads TGTGCCAGCAGCTCGAACAGGGGCCTGAACACTGAAGCTTTCTTT. Translation: CASSSNRGLNTEAFF.